This TCR beta chain was obtained from a study of Graves' ophthalmopathy and Graves' hyperthyroidism (dated by TCRdb to 2016 to 2019). For the wider study: Peripheral blood was collected at initial diagnosis, before any treatment. To tell Graves' ophthalmopathy apart from Graves' hyperthyroidism, and to predict which patients would progress to ophthalmopathy, the study relied on TCR beta repertoire signatures. In total, over 130 blood samples were TCR-sequenced: 43 ophthalmopathy, some 75 hyperthyroidism and approximately 17 hyperthyroidism-to-ophthalmopathy patients. A discovery set of more than 90 patients (more than 40 ophthalmopathy, approximately 58 stable hyperthyroidism) was enrolled to explore V-J signatures distinguishing ophthalmopathy from hyperthyroidism. An independent validation cohort was composed of 18 to 20 hyperthyroidism patients and 17 patients who later progressed from hyperthyroidism to ophthalmopathy. In five to seven hyperthyroidism patients, T-cell repertoires of thyroid tissue and blood were compared. After sampling, hyperthyroidism patients received methimazole starting at 30 mg daily, and ophthalmopathy patients received high-dose intravenous methylprednisolone. The roughly 91 discovery patients were randomly divided into training and test sets at a 7:3 ratio.

Stable hyperthyroidism was defined as no progression to ophthalmopathy within 18 months of follow-up. The hyperthyroidism patients were 18 to 65 years old and newly diagnosed, with a disease duration of less than 2 months. Patients with other autoimmune diseases, uncontrolled infections, pregnancy or lactation were excluded from the study. Diagnosis relied on clinical symptoms, serum thyroxine, TRAb, thyroid ultrasound and orbital computed tomography. Using Ficoll-Paque density gradient centrifugation, PBMCs were isolated from 9.5 to 10 ml of fresh peripheral blood. Trizol reagent was used to extract the total RNA, and its quality was then checked on an Agilent 2100 Bioanalyzer. There are many counts of this clonotype. Its antigen specificity is not known. No clone much larger than this one lies a single base away; base qualities are absent. Findings and caveats that apply to the study as a whole: Ophthalmopathy was separated from stable hyperthyroidism by the 13-signature model with more than 85% sensitivity and about 81% specificity in cross-validation and with 80%/75% in the test set. In validation, the model predicted ophthalmopathy progression with about 70% sensitivity and 72.22% specificity; some 13 predicted patients were CT-confirmed with GO in a median of about 7.1 months. Most expanded thyroid clonotypes with a frequency above 0.001 also appeared in blood, which suggests that blood repertoires may reflect the immune response in the thyroid. Sample size was not statistically predetermined, and group allocation was not concealed from the investigators.

CDR1 MDHEN and CDR2 SYDVKM were looked up in the germline V gene. At the junction V is shortened by 7 bases and J by 0 bases; bases outside the gene matches: 6. Counted from cysteine to phenylalanine, this CDR3 has 14 amino acids. The kept DNA is CDR3 alone, 42 bases in frame from the first base. TCR beta CDR3 regions were amplified from RNA transcripts for repertoire sequencing. The first round was an RT-PCR using HTBI primers with the Qiagen OneStep RT-PCR kit, and this first round was followed by a second-round multiplex PCR, then size selection and purification. Libraries were sequenced paired-end with 100 bp reads on an Illumina HiSeq2000. The authors' analysis ran thus. SOAPnuke was used for read processing, and reads with adapters, uncalled bases, a mean Phred below 15, or no exact constant-primer or identifier match were discarded. High-quality paired reads were merged with COPE v1.2.5. Unique nucleotide sequences were defined as clonotypes and aligned to IMGT TRB V, D and J references using MiTCR v1.1. The analysis was limited to V-J combinations with a frequency above 0.0001, which together covered around 99% of the repertoires. For each V-J combination, a TCR clonal expansion and chaos score was defined as the ratio of F50 clonal expansion to chaos observed in the TCRdist matrix. Welch's t-statistics and random forest were used to reduce the features to 13 V-J combinations, which were then used as input to a naive Bayes classifier. The Morisita-Horn index was used to measure how similar the thyroid and blood repertoires were. The public reads were reanalyzed by TCRdb: fastp trimming at Q25, MiXCR alignment, in-frame beta chains only. All rows with the same CDR3 protein become a single entry with the most common DNA and genes. TCRdb, not the authors, supplied the V and J calls. The sample has under 800,000 distinct CDR3 sequences on record, approximately 22% of them singletons. The ten biggest clones cover 7.1% of the sample.

The sequence came from a young woman with stable Graves' hyperthyroidism. Some clones in this sample may be carry-over from other donors' samples. Donor details come from another sample of the same person, matched by shared clones. The rearrangement joined TRBV28 to TRBJ2-7; TRBD1 lines up with 7 middle nucleotides. The sequenced material came from peripheral blood. The DNA sequence is TGTGCCAGCACACCGGACAGGACCTCCTACGAGCAGTACTTC. This gives the protein CASTPDRTSYEQYF. Where the CDR3 stops, the reference TRBV28 and TRBJ2-7 genes take over; the full variable domain is DVKVTQSSRYLVKRTGEKVFLECVQDMDHENMFWYRQDPGLGLRLIYFSYDVKMKEKGDIPEGYSVSREKKERFSLILESASTNQTSMYLCASTPDRTSYEQYFGPGTRLTVT.